The rows below give T cell receptor beta chains drawn from one sample of a study of blood T cell repertoires in COVID-19. TCRdb's table, derived via immunoSEQ multiplex PCR, lists solely in-frame clones and lacks some. The data show about 440,000 clones, with roughly nine tenths seen just once and roughly 1.8% held by the top ten. Material: PBMCs or T cells enriched from blood (not recorded which). The origin of the receptors is a woman aged 18 to 35 with acute COVID-19. The CDR3 runs from the conserved cysteine through the conserved F or W. The D gene is left open where the match is weak. Part of the rows lack a size; the others show once, few, many or a class for expanded clones.

V gene: TRBV5-1; D gene: .; J gene: TRBJ1-4; clone size: .; CDR3 protein: CASSLGTGLNEKLFF; CDR3 DNA: TGCGCCAGCAGCTTAGGCACAGGGTTAAATGAAAAACTGTTTTTT
V gene: TRBV2; D gene: .; J gene: TRBJ1-2; clone size: .; CDR3 protein: CASWSGRENGYTF; CDR3 DNA: TGTGCCAGCTGGTCCGGGAGAGAGAATGGCTACACCTTC
V gene: TRBV7-3; D gene: TRBD1; J gene: TRBJ2-7; clone size: .; CDR3 protein: CASSLDRADEQYF; CDR3 DNA: TGTGCCAGCAGCCTGGACAGGGCGGACGAGCAGTACTTC
V gene: TRBV7-8; D gene: .; J gene: TRBJ2-2; clone size: .; CDR3 protein: CASSLGGGGELFF; CDR3 DNA: TGTGCCAGCAGCTTAGGCGGCGGCGGGGAGCTGTTTTTT
V gene: TRBV7-9; D gene: .; J gene: TRBJ2-1; clone size: .; CDR3 protein: CASSLATDLRNEQFF; CDR3 DNA: TGTGCCAGCAGCTTAGCAACAGATCTCCGCAATGAGCAGTTCTTC
V gene: TRBV19; D gene: .; J gene: TRBJ2-5; clone size: .; CDR3 protein: CASSRAGSPQETQYF; CDR3 DNA: TGTGCCAGTAGTAGGGCGGGGTCCCCTCAAGAGACCCAGTACTTC
V gene: TRBV7-2; D gene: .; J gene: TRBJ2-1; clone size: .; CDR3 protein: CASSLGRGSPYNEQFF; CDR3 DNA: TGTGCCAGCAGCTTAGGCCGGGGTAGCCCATACAATGAGCAGTTCTTC
V gene: TRBV20-1; D gene: TRBD1; J gene: TRBJ1-2; clone size: .; CDR3 protein: CSASLDRENYGYTF; CDR3 DNA: TGCAGTGCTAGTCTGGACAGGGAGAACTATGGCTACACCTTC
V gene: TRBV5-1; D gene: .; J gene: TRBJ1-2; clone size: .; CDR3 protein: CASSLAGRGYTF; CDR3 DNA: TGCGCCAGCAGCTTGGCAGGCCGGGGCTACACCTTC
V gene: TRBV18; D gene: .; J gene: TRBJ1-4; clone size: few; CDR3 protein: CASSPASGGNEKLFF; CDR3 DNA: TGTGCCAGCTCACCAGCCTCCGGGGGTAATGAAAAACTGTTTTTT
V gene: TRBV2; D gene: .; J gene: TRBJ1-2; clone size: few; CDR3 protein: CASSEAHSYGYTF; CDR3 DNA: TGTGCCAGCAGTGAAGCGCACAGCTATGGCTACACCTTC
V gene: TRBV28; D gene: .; J gene: TRBJ1-2; clone size: .; CDR3 protein: CASSLGPWDGYTF; CDR3 DNA: TGTGCCAGCAGTTTAGGGCCATGGGATGGCTACACCTTC
V gene: TRBV20-1; D gene: .; J gene: TRBJ2-3; clone size: .; CDR3 protein: CSASASRATDTQYF; CDR3 DNA: TGCAGTGCTAGTGCGAGCCGCGCTACAGATACGCAGTATTTT
V gene: TRBV11-3; D gene: .; J gene: TRBJ1-1; clone size: .; CDR3 protein: CASSFGERTEAFF; CDR3 DNA: TGTGCCAGCAGCTTCGGGGAGAGGACTGAAGCTTTCTTT
V gene: TRBV5-1; D gene: .; J gene: TRBJ2-5; clone size: .; CDR3 protein: CASSLVEGDGETQYF; CDR3 DNA: TGCGCCAGCAGCTTGGTAGAGGGGGATGGGGAGACCCAGTACTTC
V gene: TRBV6-7; D gene: .; J gene: TRBJ1-5; clone size: .; CDR3 protein: CASSYREGVYSNQPQHF; CDR3 DNA: TGTGCCAGCAGTTACAGGGAGGGGGTATATAGCAATCAGCCCCAGCATTTT
V gene: TRBV7-9; D gene: TRBD2; J gene: TRBJ2-2; clone size: .; CDR3 protein: CASSETSGNTGELFF; CDR3 DNA: TGTGCCAGCAGCGAGACTAGCGGGAACACCGGGGAGCTGTTTTTT
V gene: TRBV18; D gene: TRBD1; J gene: TRBJ2-7; clone size: .; CDR3 protein: CASSPGTGAHYEQYF; CDR3 DNA: TGTGCCAGCTCACCAGGGACAGGGGCGCACTACGAGCAGTACTTC
V gene: TRBV12-5; D gene: TRBD1; J gene: TRBJ2-1; clone size: .; CDR3 protein: CASGLRGTGSYNEQFF; CDR3 DNA: TGTGCTAGTGGCCTCAGGGGGACGGGCTCCTACAATGAGCAGTTCTTC
V gene: TRBV2; D gene: .; J gene: TRBJ1-1; clone size: .; CDR3 protein: CASSRDRDTEAFF; CDR3 DNA: TGTGCCAGCAGTCGCGACCGGGACACTGAAGCTTTCTTT
V gene: TRBV13; D gene: TRBD2; J gene: TRBJ2-5; clone size: .; CDR3 protein: CASSLHPIGLAGGGEETQYF; CDR3 DNA: TGTGCCAGCAGCCTACACCCAATAGGACTAGCGGGAGGGGGGGAAGAGACCCAGTACTTC
V gene: TRBV3-1/TRBV3-2; D gene: TRBD1; J gene: TRBJ2-3; clone size: .; CDR3 protein: CASTPDRGTDTQYF; CDR3 DNA: TGTGCCAGCACCCCAGACAGGGGCACAGATACGCAGTATTTT
V gene: TRBV7-9; D gene: .; J gene: TRBJ1-2; clone size: .; CDR3 protein: CASSYPSGLRIYGYTF; CDR3 DNA: TGTGCCAGCAGCTACCCATCGGGACTACGGATTTATGGCTACACCTTC
V gene: TRBV2; D gene: TRBD1; J gene: TRBJ2-5; clone size: .; CDR3 protein: CASSVGGTGGQETQYF; CDR3 DNA: TGTGCCAGCAGTGTTGGGGGGACAGGGGGCCAAGAGACCCAGTACTTC
V gene: TRBV5-5; D gene: TRBD1; J gene: TRBJ2-7; clone size: .; CDR3 protein: CASSFTVRDRRIEQYF; CDR3 DNA: TGTGCCAGCAGCTTTACAGTCCGGGACAGGAGGATCGAGCAGTACTTC
V gene: TRBV5-8; D gene: TRBD1; J gene: TRBJ1-2; clone size: .; CDR3 protein: CASSLRAGTGGEYGYTF; CDR3 DNA: TGTGCCAGCAGCTTGAGGGCCGGGACAGGGGGCGAATATGGCTACACCTTC
V gene: TRBV21-1; D gene: .; J gene: TRBJ1-1; clone size: .; CDR3 protein: CASSRIAPLLGVDTEAFF; CDR3 DNA: TGTGCCAGCAGCAGAATCGCCCCCCTTTTAGGGGTTGACACTGAAGCTTTCTTT
V gene: TRBV30; D gene: TRBD2; J gene: TRBJ2-3; clone size: .; CDR3 protein: CAWTLGLGASTDTQYF; CDR3 DNA: TGTGCCTGGACCCTGGGACTAGGTGCTAGCACAGATACGCAGTATTTT
V gene: TRBV7-9; D gene: TRBD1; J gene: TRBJ1-6; clone size: .; CDR3 protein: CASSPGQGTGSPLHF; CDR3 DNA: TGTGCCAGCAGCCCTGGACAGGGTACGGGCTCACCCCTCCACTTT
V gene: TRBV29-1; D gene: TRBD2; J gene: TRBJ2-1; clone size: .; CDR3 protein: CSVEEGTSGSRPYNEQFF; CDR3 DNA: TGCAGCGTTGAGGAAGGGACTAGCGGGAGTCGGCCCTACAATGAGCAGTTCTTC
V gene: TRBV12-1; D gene: .; J gene: TRBJ1-5; clone size: .; CDR3 protein: CASSRTGVVNQPQHF; CDR3 DNA: TGTGCCAGCAGCCGGACAGGGGTCGTCAATCAGCCCCAGCATTTT
V gene: TRBV6-2/TRBV6-3; D gene: TRBD2; J gene: TRBJ2-7; clone size: .; CDR3 protein: CASSPTTLTSPFYEQYF; CDR3 DNA: TGTGCCAGCAGTCCAACAACCTTGACTAGCCCATTTTACGAGCAGTACTTC
V gene: TRBV18; D gene: TRBD1; J gene: TRBJ1-1; clone size: .; CDR3 protein: CASSPDRGTNEAFF; CDR3 DNA: TGTGCCAGCTCACCGGACAGGGGGACCAATGAAGCTTTCTTT
V gene: TRBV30; D gene: TRBD1; J gene: TRBJ2-5; clone size: few; CDR3 protein: CAWRRTGMETQYF; CDR3 DNA: TGTGCCTGGAGACGGACAGGGATGGAGACCCAGTACTTC
V gene: TRBV20-1; D gene: TRBD1; J gene: TRBJ1-2; clone size: .; CDR3 protein: CSASVRQGSTF; CDR3 DNA: TGCAGTGCTAGCGTGAGACAGGGGTCTACCTTC
V gene: TRBV5-6; D gene: .; J gene: TRBJ2-5; clone size: .; CDR3 protein: CASSSREETQYF; CDR3 DNA: TGTGCCAGCAGCTCCAGGGAAGAGACCCAGTACTTC
V gene: TRBV5-1; D gene: .; J gene: TRBJ1-2; clone size: .; CDR3 protein: CASSLGAAHPYGYTF; CDR3 DNA: TGCGCCAGCAGCTTGGGGGCAGCCCACCCATATGGCTACACCTTC
V gene: TRBV5-1; D gene: TRBD1; J gene: TRBJ1-2; clone size: .; CDR3 protein: CASSTTGPQSGYTF; CDR3 DNA: TGCGCCAGCAGCACGACAGGGCCCCAGTCGGGTTACACCTTC
V gene: TRBV5-1; D gene: TRBD1; J gene: TRBJ2-2; clone size: .; CDR3 protein: CASSSDRQGHGTGELFF; CDR3 DNA: TGCGCCAGCAGCTCTGATAGACAGGGTCACGGCACCGGGGAGCTGTTTTTT
V gene: TRBV6-6; D gene: TRBD2; J gene: TRBJ2-7; clone size: .; CDR3 protein: CASGPSGPGWYEQYF; CDR3 DNA: TGTGCCAGCGGACCTAGCGGCCCGGGATGGTACGAGCAGTACTTC
V gene: TRBV25-1; D gene: TRBD1; J gene: TRBJ1-1; clone size: .; CDR3 protein: CASSVPRGTFF; CDR3 DNA: TGTGCCAGCAGTGTGCCCAGGGGGACTTTCTTT
V gene: TRBV5-1; D gene: .; J gene: TRBJ2-2; clone size: .; CDR3 protein: CASKDSFANTGELFF; CDR3 DNA: TGCGCCAGTAAGGACAGTTTCGCGAACACCGGGGAGCTGTTTTTT
V gene: TRBV27; D gene: .; J gene: TRBJ1-1; clone size: .; CDR3 protein: CASKPRGGNTEAFF; CDR3 DNA: TGTGCCAGCAAACCTAGGGGGGGGAACACTGAAGCTTTCTTT
V gene: TRBV2; D gene: .; J gene: TRBJ1-6; clone size: .; CDR3 protein: CASSDQDNSPLHF; CDR3 DNA: TGTGCCAGCAGTGATCAGGATAATTCACCCCTCCACTTT
V gene: TRBV5-1; D gene: .; J gene: TRBJ2-2; clone size: .; CDR3 protein: CASSLQGLINTGELFF; CDR3 DNA: TGCGCCAGCAGCTTACAGGGTCTAATAAACACCGGGGAGCTGTTTTTT
V gene: TRBV4-1; D gene: .; J gene: TRBJ1-5; clone size: few; CDR3 protein: CASSHPLQGLNQPQHF; CDR3 DNA: TGCGCCAGCAGCCATCCTCTTCAGGGTTTGAATCAGCCCCAGCATTTT
V gene: TRBV20-1; D gene: .; J gene: TRBJ1-4; clone size: .; CDR3 protein: CSASRTAEKLFF; CDR3 DNA: TGCAGTGCTAGTAGGACAGCTGAAAAACTGTTTTTT
V gene: TRBV9; D gene: .; J gene: TRBJ1-2; clone size: .; CDR3 protein: CASSALGQGNYGYTF; CDR3 DNA: TGTGCCAGCAGCGCACTGGGGCAGGGTAACTATGGCTACACCTTC
V gene: TRBV6-5; D gene: .; J gene: TRBJ2-6; clone size: .; CDR3 protein: CASTAGGSGANVLTF; CDR3 DNA: TGTGCCAGCACCGCCGGGGGCTCTGGGGCCAACGTCCTGACTTTC
V gene: TRBV6-5; D gene: .; J gene: TRBJ1-2; clone size: .; CDR3 protein: CASPPGTVYGYTF; CDR3 DNA: TGTGCCAGCCCTCCCGGGACTGTGTATGGCTACACCTTC
V gene: TRBV6-4; D gene: .; J gene: TRBJ2-2; clone size: .; CDR3 protein: CASSDGQGNTGELFF; CDR3 DNA: TGTGCCAGCAGTGACGGGCAGGGGAACACCGGGGAGCTGTTTTTT
V gene: TRBV10-2; D gene: .; J gene: TRBJ1-6; clone size: .; CDR3 protein: CASRDFPHNSPLHF; CDR3 DNA: TGCGCCAGCAGAGACTTCCCTCATAATTCACCCCTCCACTTT
V gene: TRBV4-2; D gene: TRBD1; J gene: TRBJ1-6; clone size: once; CDR3 protein: CASREGQVGNSPLHF; CDR3 DNA: TGTGCCAGCAGGGAGGGACAGGTCGGCAATTCACCCCTCCACTTT
V gene: TRBV29-1; D gene: TRBD1; J gene: TRBJ1-1; clone size: .; CDR3 protein: CSVTPTGDTEAFF; CDR3 DNA: TGCAGCGTTACCCCTACAGGGGACACTGAAGCTTTCTTT
V gene: TRBV25-1; D gene: .; J gene: TRBJ1-3; clone size: once; CDR3 protein: CASSPLRSGNTIYF; CDR3 DNA: TGTGCCAGCTCCCCCCTCCGCTCTGGAAACACCATATATTTT
V gene: TRBV4-1; D gene: TRBD1; J gene: TRBJ1-5; clone size: .; CDR3 protein: CASSQDLQGGNQPQHF; CDR3 DNA: TGCGCCAGCAGCCAAGATCTTCAGGGGGGCAATCAGCCCCAGCATTTT
V gene: TRBV28; D gene: .; J gene: TRBJ1-1; clone size: .; CDR3 protein: CASSPPGGGDTEAFF; CDR3 DNA: TGTGCCAGCAGTCCCCCGGGGGGAGGGGACACTGAAGCTTTCTTT
V gene: TRBV24-1; D gene: TRBD1; J gene: TRBJ1-2; clone size: once; CDR3 protein: CATSDRTGREGYTF; CDR3 DNA: TGTGCCACCAGTGACCGGACAGGGCGTGAAGGCTACACCTTC